These 28 T cell receptor beta chains originate from one sample sequenced in a study of neurological immune-mediated disorders. TCRdb itself ran the 5' RACE reads through MiXCR, one entry per CDR3 protein. Altogether 66,000 or so distinct CDR3 sequences are present, roughly 5.6% being singletons, with the ten largest covering roughly 2.8%. The source material was PBMCs. The receptors shown here come from a woman aged 25 to 39 with multiple sclerosis.

The table lists this clonotype with many counts. V is TRBV3-1 and J is TRBJ2-3; 9 bases match TRBD1. V shed 2 bases and J 5 bases; nucleotides not matched to a gene: 2. CDR1 and CDR2 from the germline V gene are LGHDT and YNNKEL (reference sequence). The CDR3 has 14 residues. The CDR3 coding sequence is TGTGCCAGCAGCCAAAGGACAGGGGTAGATACGCAGTATTTT. This gives the protein CASSQRTGVDTQYF.

This clonotype was found a few times. This sequence may be a read error, since a much larger clone differs from it by one base. The chain couples TRBV12-3 or TRBV12-4 to TRBJ1-4; TRBD1 matches 7 bases. The trim removed 6 bases at V and 10 bases at J, leaving 5 bases unmatched. This CDR3 has 12 amino acids. In nucleotides, the CDR3 is TGTGCCAGCAGAAAGGGGGCAACAAAACTGTTTTTT. This encodes CASRKGATKLFF.

This clonotype was seen repeatedly, ten times or more. The V call is TRBV3-1, the J call TRBJ2-5; either TRBD1 or TRBD2 may supply D (6 bases each). V lost 2 bases and J lost 5, with 15 bases in between. CDR1 is LGHDT and CDR2 is YNNKEL in the germline V gene (reference sequence). CDR3 length: 15 residues. CDR3 bases: TGTGCCAGCAGCCAACCGGGGGCCCCCCGGGAGACCCAGTACTTC. The encoded protein is CASSQPGAPRETQYF.

This clonotype was counted many times. The CDR3 spells CASSLQGAAIEQYF. CDR3 nucleotides: TGTGCCAGCAGTCTACAGGGGGCAGCAATCGAGCAGTACTTC. V gene TRBV12-3 or TRBV12-4 combines with J gene TRBJ2-7; 9 nucleotides match TRBD1. V trimming: 5 bases; J trimming: 6 bases; junction bases outside the gene matches: 8. The length of the CDR3 is 14 residues.

The V call is TRBV18, the J call TRBJ2-3; D is unclear. With 3 bases removed from V and 3 bases from J, the gap between germline ends came to 10 bases. Germline CDR1 reads KGHSH; CDR2 reads LQKENI. The CDR3 sequence is 14 residues long. The CDR3 nucleotides read TGTGCCAGCTCACCTCCGGTGGGTACAGATACGCAGTATTTT. Protein product: CASSPPVGTDTQYF.

This clonotype was observed a few times. The chain is built from TRBV6-5 and TRBJ1-5; the match to TRBD1 covers 7 bases. The CDR3 totals 14 residues. The V gene's germline CDR1 is MNHEY and CDR2 SVGAGI. The V segment lost 6 bases and the J segment 9 bases; nucleotides outside the gene matches: 11. The CDR3 DNA reads as TGTGCCAGCAGACAAGACAGGGAGGGCGGGCCCCAGCATTTT. It specifies CASRQDREGGPQHF.

There are many counts of this clonotype. The rearrangement links TRBV5-5 to TRBJ2-7; the match to TRBD2 covers 7 bases. CDR1 and CDR2 from the germline V gene are SGHKS and YYEKEE (reference sequence). The CDR3 runs 15 residues. Losses at the gene ends were 4 bases for V and 2 bases for J; bases not matched to a gene: 9. The CDR3 DNA sequence: TGTGCCAGCAGCCCAGAAGTTCGGGGGGCCTACGAGCAGTACTTC. Translating it yields CASSPEVRGAYEQYF.

This clonotype was recorded at least ten times. V usage is TRBV20-1 and J usage is TRBJ2-3, with 7 bases fitting TRBD2. Germline CDR1 reads DFQATT; CDR2 reads SNEGSKA (reference sequence). The CDR3 runs to 14 residues. J gave up 4 bases and V 7 bases, and 11 bases lay outside the gene matches. In DNA form, the CDR3 reads TGCAGTGACAAGAGGGGAGGGCTGGCAGATACGCAGTATTTT. It specifies CSDKRGGLADTQYF.

This clonotype was counted ten times or more. Germline is not matched at one junction end, which may reflect a read error. This sequence joins TRBV20-1 and TRBJ1-5; TRBD1 agrees at 12 bases. The CDR3 loop spans 15 amino acids. Per the germline V gene, CDR1 is DFQATT and CDR2 is SNEGSKA (reference sequence). The CDR3 nucleotides are TGCAGTGCTCCTAAAGGGACAGGGGGCAATCAGCCCCAGAATTTT. Translated: CSAPKGTGGNQPQNF.

The genes are TRBV12-3 or TRBV12-4 and TRBJ1-2; no clear D gene. This CDR3 contains 12 residues. Trimming removed 5 bases from V and 4 bases from J, with 8 bases in between. The CDR3 region is CASSPLVYGYTF. CDR3 nucleotides: TGTGCCAGCAGTCCCCTGGTCTATGGCTACACCTTC.

The sample holds a few counts of this clonotype. CDR3 nucleotides: TGTGCCAGCCGGGGGAACCCTAGCACAGATACGCAGTATTTT. The encoded protein is CASRGNPSTDTQYF. This chain connects TRBV2 to TRBJ2-3; possible D gene TRBD2, 6 bases. The V and J ends lost 8 bases and 0 bases respectively, with 12 bases between them. Germline V gene data show CDR1 as SNHLY and CDR2 as FYNNEI. The CDR3 runs to 14 residues.

Ten or more counts support this clonotype. This rearrangement joins TRBV6-5 to TRBJ2-5, with D hard to call. The CDR3 runs 12 residues. V dropped 4 bases and J dropped 4 bases, with 7 bases sitting between them. The germline V gene has CDR1 MNHEY and CDR2 SVGAGI. The DNA of the CDR3 is TGTGCCAGCAGTTCACGAGCAGAGACCCAGTACTTC. Encoded protein: CASSSRAETQYF.

This clonotype came up many times. V usage is TRBV5-6 and J usage is TRBJ2-3, with D possibly TRBD1 on 6 matching bases. V lost 0 bases to trimming and J lost 7 bases, with 12 bases between them. The CDR3 contains 14 residues. CDR1 is SGHDT, CDR2 YYEEEE, per germline. CDR3 DNA: TGTGCCAGCAGCTTGGCCGTTACAGGGAATACGCAGTATTTT. Translating it yields CASSLAVTGNTQYF.

The V gene is TRBV20-1, the J gene TRBJ1-1; D gene ambiguous. V gave up 5 bases and J gave up 1 base, with 8 bases separating them. Germline CDR1 DFQATT, CDR2 SNEGSKA (reference sequence). There are 12 residues in the CDR3. The CDR3 loop reads CSALIGNTEAFF. CDR3 bases: TGCAGTGCTCTTATCGGGAACACTGAAGCTTTCTTT.

This clonotype was observed many times. The chain is built from TRBV5-5 and TRBJ2-7; D not certain. Germline V gives CDR1 SGHKS, CDR2 YYEKEE (reference sequence). V gave up 4 bases and J gave up 2 bases, with 22 bases separating them. The CDR3 is made up of 17 amino acids. CDR3 nucleotides: TGTGCCAGCAGCAGACAAAACCTGACAAGAGGAGCCTACGAGCAGTACTTC. Protein: CASSRQNLTRGAYEQYF.

The rearrangement joins TRBV7-8 to TRBJ2-7; D not resolved. Trimming shortened V by 5 bases and J by 5 bases, and 19 bases separated the two germline ends. Germline assignment: CDR1 SGHVS and CDR2 FQNEAQ. The CDR3 has 15 amino acids. CDR3 region: CASSPAGRSPNEQYF. CDR3 nucleotides: TGTGCCAGCAGCCCAGCCGGACGGAGCCCCAACGAGCAGTACTTC.

With regard to this clonotype: A much larger clonotype is one base distant, so this may be a read error. The chain has TRBV28 and TRBJ2-7; D possibly uses TRBD1 or TRBD2 (7 bases each). The length of the CDR3 is 12 residues. CDR1 MDHEN and CDR2 SYDVKM come from the germline V gene. The CDR3 loop is CACRGGHYEQYF. The CDR3 DNA follows: TGTGCCTGCAGGGGGGGCCACTACGAGCAGTACTTC.

The sample holds many counts of this clonotype. J is TRBJ1-1 and V is TRBV7-9; D is ambiguous. Germline V gene sequence: CDR1 SEHNR, CDR2 FQNEAQ (reference sequence). Trimming removed 1 base from V and 7 bases from J, with 7 bases in between. The CDR3 runs 12 residues. The DNA of the CDR3 is TGTGCCAGCAGCTTAGGGGCAGTTGAAGCTTTCTTT. Encoded protein: CASSLGAVEAFF. The complete variable domain, with remaining parts taken from reference TRBV7-9 and TRBJ1-1, reads DTGVSQNPRHKITKRGQNVTFRCDPISEHNRLYWYRQTLGQGPEFLTYFQNEAQLEKSRLLSDRFSAERPKGSFSTLEIQRTEQGDSAMYLCASSLGAVEAFFGQGTRLTVV.

This clonotype has ten or more counts. J is TRBJ2-3 and V is TRBV5-1, with 8 bases fitting TRBD1. This CDR3 spans 16 amino acids. The V segment lost 2 bases and the J segment 2 bases; nucleotides outside the gene matches: 7. Germline V lookup: CDR1 SGHRS, CDR2 YFSETQ. For the CDR3, the DNA is TGCGCCAGCAGCTTTTCCGGGACAGGTCCCACAGATACGCAGTATTTT. Protein: CASSFSGTGPTDTQYF.

The table lists this clonotype with many counts. The chain uses TRBV24-1 and TRBJ2-3, with 8 nucleotides matching TRBD1. The CDR3 contains 16 residues. The germline CDR1 and CDR2 sequences are KGHDR and SFDVKD. J was trimmed by 2 bases and V by 4 bases; bases with no gene match: 7. The CDR3, as DNA: TGTGCCACCAGTGACCCTGGACAGGGAATCACAGATACGCAGTATTTT. It specifies CATSDPGQGITDTQYF.

At least ten counts were recorded for this clonotype. This chain links TRBV3-1 with TRBJ1-1; weak D call: TRBD1 (6 bases). Germline V CDR1 and CDR2: LGHDT, YNNKEL (reference sequence). CDR3 length: 15 amino acids. Trimming pared 4 bases from V and 0 bases from J, leaving 12 bases between. The CDR3 loop reads CASSPLGTLNTEAFF. For the CDR3, the DNA is TGTGCCAGCAGCCCCCTAGGGACACTGAACACTGAAGCTTTCTTT.

The table lists this clonotype with many counts. The chain couples TRBV7-9 to TRBJ1-1; 7 bases are a match to TRBD1. The V gene's germline CDR1 is SEHNR and CDR2 FQNEAQ (reference sequence). V trimming: 5 bases; J trimming: 3 bases; junction bases outside the gene matches: 3. This CDR3 is built from 13 residues. CDR3: CASSIGQDTEAFF. The CDR3 bases are TGTGCCAGCAGCATCGGACAGGACACTGAAGCTTTCTTT.

At least ten counts were recorded for this clonotype. The chain uses TRBV27 and TRBJ2-3; 7 bases align to TRBD1. The CDR3 is 15 amino acids. Germline V lookup: CDR1 MNHEY, CDR2 SMNVEV (reference sequence). V shed 3 bases and J 2 bases; nucleotides not matched to a gene: 5. In DNA form, the CDR3 reads TGTGCCAGCAGTTTCCGACAGGGACCCACAGATACGCAGTATTTT. Protein product: CASSFRQGPTDTQYF.

For the CDR3, the DNA is TGCAGTGCTAACGATCTAGCGGCCACCGGGGAGCTGTTTTTT. Protein sequence: CSANDLAATGELFF. The V gene is TRBV20-1, the J gene TRBJ2-2; 7 nucleotides agree with TRBD2. With V trimmed by 4 bases and J by 4 bases, 6 bases remained unmatched. This CDR3 has 14 residues. Germline values: CDR1 DFQATT, CDR2 SNEGSKA (reference sequence).

In its sample, this clonotype was seen many times. The chain is built from TRBV6-5 and TRBJ2-3, with D perhaps matching TRBD2 (7 bases). Germline V gives CDR1 MNHEY, CDR2 SVGAGI. The length of the CDR3 is 16 residues. Trimming took off 2 bases at V and 14 bases at J, with 26 bases between the two ends. The CDR3: CASSYIFGRGGGGMYF. The CDR3 DNA reads as TGTGCCAGCAGTTACATCTTCGGTCGTGGCGGCGGGGGCATGTATTTT.

This clonotype was detected many times. V is TRBV5-1 and J is TRBJ2-3, with TRBD1 identical over 7 bases. V lost 0 bases to trimming and J lost 2 bases; unmatched junction nucleotides: 6. Germline assignment: CDR1 SGHRS and CDR2 YFSETQ. This CDR3 spans 16 amino acids. CDR3 DNA: TGCGCCAGCAGCTTGGAGGGACAGATAAACACAGATACGCAGTATTTT. As protein: CASSLEGQINTDTQYF.

There are many counts of this clonotype. The chain joins TRBV20-1 to TRBJ2-1; 7 bases map to TRBD1. Trimming removed 0 bases from V and 7 bases from J; junction bases left unmatched: 9. This CDR3 has 15 residues. CDR1 and CDR2 (germline): DFQATT, SNEGSKA (reference sequence). CDR3 nucleotides: TGCAGTGCTAGAGAGCAAACAGGGGCAGGGAATGAGCAGTTCTTC. Encoded protein: CSAREQTGAGNEQFF.

This clonotype came up many times. The chain recombines TRBV12-3 or TRBV12-4 with TRBJ2-3; 9 nucleotides align to TRBD1. J was trimmed by 2 bases and V by 8 bases; bases with no gene match: 5. This CDR3 is built from 14 residues. The CDR3 DNA reads TGTGCCAGCGGGGACAGGGATCCCACAGATACGCAGTATTTT. Translation gives CASGDRDPTDTQYF.